Below, 6 T cell receptor beta chains from the same sample are listed, as sequenced in a study of T cells expressing NK-cell markers. TCRdb re-called the 5' RACE reads and gives one entry per CDR3 protein, without DNA. This table holds some 460,000 distinct CDR3 sequences. The sample was blood T cells: a sorted CD56 or NKG2C T cell subset, CD4+ or CD8+ T cells, or bulk PBMC T cells (not recorded which). These receptors were taken from a woman between 45 and 60 years old in good health.

V is TRBV18 and J is TRBJ1-1; there is no DNA to check the TCRdb D call of TRBD1. Looked up from germline, CDR1 is KGHSH and CDR2 is LQKENI. This CDR3 spans 17 amino acids. This chain's CDR3 is CASSPPGTGIMNTEAFF.

The rearrangement links TRBV7-6 to TRBJ2-5; TCRdb outputs TRBD2, but without DNA this stays unchecked. From germline, CDR1 is SGHVS and CDR2 FNYEAQ. CDR3 length: 15 amino acids. CDR3 amino acids: CASSLASSSTETQYF.

The V and J genes are TRBV10-3 and TRBJ1-1. CDR1 ENHRY and CDR2 SYGVKD come from the germline V gene. The CDR3 covers 14 residues. This CDR3 is CAISAGRGDTEAFF.

The rearrangement joins TRBV10-3 to TRBJ1-1; there is no DNA to check the TCRdb D call of TRBD1. The length of the CDR3 is 12 residues. In germline, CDR1 is ENHRY, CDR2 SYGVKD. CDR3 loop: CAISEAGAKAFF.

CDR3 loop: CATSVLGGPSPRDEQFF. The chain links TRBV24-1 to TRBJ2-1; lacking DNA, the TRBD1 call made by TCRdb goes unchecked. This CDR3 has 17 residues. CDR1 and CDR2 from the germline V gene are KGHDR and SFDVKD.

The rearrangement uses TRBV27 and TRBJ2-7; TCRdb outputs TRBD1, but without DNA this stays unchecked. Per the germline V gene, CDR1 is MNHEY and CDR2 is SMNVEV (reference sequence). The CDR3 runs 16 residues. CDR3 protein: CASSPQGGTGGAEQYF.